A selection of T cell receptor beta chains follows, all from one sample in a study of cytomegalovirus exposure and HLA in healthy donors. Generated by immunoSEQ multiplex PCR, the TCRdb table keeps only in-frame clones and is missing some. The sample yields 150,000 to 200,000 clones, approximately 80% seen once. Sequencing was performed on PBMCs. The receptor set was obtained from a man aged 30 to 45 in good health and CMV-seropositive. CDR3s include the opening cysteine and the closing phenylalanine or tryptophan. A D gene is named only where the DNA matches it firmly. Clone size is shown for a subset of rows, as once, few, many or a class of expanded clone.

j_call d_call clone_size v_call cdr3_aa cdr3_nt
TRBJ1-1 . . TRBV6-1 CASSEWEYGGGRVAFF TGTGCCAGCAGTGAATGGGAGTATGGGGGGGGCAGGGTGGCTTTCTTT
TRBJ2-7 . . TRBV7-6 CASSLETLAPYEQYF TGTGCCAGCAGCTTAGAGACTCTCGCCCCCTACGAGCAGTACTTC
TRBJ2-2 TRBD1 . TRBV29-1 CSVLPGQGAGELFF TGCAGCGTACTACCGGGACAGGGGGCCGGGGAGCTGTTTTTT
TRBJ2-7 TRBD1 . TRBV13 CASSFRGIPYEQYF TGTGCCAGCAGTTTCAGGGGGATCCCCTACGAGCAGTACTTC
TRBJ2-5 . . TRBV14 CASSQAYRVGETQYF TGTGCCAGCAGCCAAGCGTACAGGGTGGGAGAGACCCAGTACTTC
TRBJ1-4 . once TRBV4-1 CASSPTPVKLFF TGCGCCAGCAGCCCAACTCCCGTAAAACTGTTTTTT
TRBJ2-7 . . TRBV6-6 CASISGTSRLEQYF TGTGCCAGCATTTCCGGGACTTCCCGGCTCGAGCAGTACTTC
TRBJ2-3 TRBD1 . TRBV11-1 CASSGGTGGFLDTQYF TGTGCCAGCAGCGGAGGGACAGGGGGTTTCCTAGATACGCAGTATTTT
TRBJ2-1 TRBD1 once TRBV29-1 CSVGGSRGTYNEQFF TGCAGCGTTGGTGGGAGCAGGGGGACCTACAATGAGCAGTTCTTC
TRBJ2-1 TRBD1 . TRBV23-1 CASSGPGTGCTEQFF TGCGCCAGCAGCGGACCCGGGACAGGATGTACTGAGCAGTTCTTC
TRBJ2-3 TRBD2 . TRBV7-9 CASTLGREGDTQYF TGTGCCAGCACGCTGGGACGGGAGGGGGATACGCAGTATTTT
TRBJ2-3 TRBD2 . TRBV9 CASSVGGEVTQYF TGTGCCAGCAGCGTGGGGGGGGAGGTAACGCAGTATTTT
TRBJ2-7 . . TRBV5-1 CASSSRVDEQYF TGCGCCAGCAGCTCCAGGGTCGACGAGCAGTACTTC
TRBJ1-6 TRBD1 . TRBV25-1 CASVWDRAYNSPLHF TGTGCCAGCGTTTGGGACAGAGCTTATAATTCACCCCTCCACTTT
TRBJ2-3 TRBD2 . TRBV5-4 CASWANGGLAGADTQYF TGTGCCAGCTGGGCCAATGGGGGACTAGCGGGGGCCGATACGCAGTATTTT
TRBJ2-1 . few TRBV5-1 CASSLGLLSYNEQFF TGCGCCAGCAGCTTGGGACTGCTCTCCTACAATGAGCAGTTCTTC
TRBJ2-1 TRBD2 . TRBV4-1 CASSQDFPGLANGEQFF TGCGCCAGCAGCCAAGATTTCCCAGGACTAGCGAACGGCGAGCAGTTCTTC
TRBJ2-2 . . TRBV4-2 CASSLPSGELFF TGTGCCAGCAGCTTACCCAGCGGGGAGCTGTTTTTT
TRBJ2-5 . . TRBV2 CASSVEGEETQYF TGTGCCAGCAGCGTCGAAGGGGAAGAGACCCAGTACTTC
TRBJ1-2 TRBD1 . TRBV11-2 CASSLARGTGTNYGYTF TGTGCCAGCAGCTTAGCGCGGGGGACAGGGACTAACTATGGCTACACCTTC
TRBJ1-5 TRBD1 . TRBV19 CATRQGPPHPQHF TGTGCCACCAGACAGGGGCCGCCCCACCCCCAGCATTTT
TRBJ2-7 . . TRBV4-3 CASSPRRRGGQLMYF TGCGCCAGCAGCCCACGTCGAAGAGGAGGACAGCTGATGTACTTC
TRBJ1-6 TRBD1 few TRBV4-1 CASSQGTGGGYNSPLHF TGCGCCAGCAGCCAAGGGACAGGGGGCGGCTATAATTCACCCCTCCACTTT
TRBJ2-2 . . TRBV4-3 CASSQASPPSTANTGELFF TGCGCCAGCAGCCAAGCATCCCCTCCGAGTACAGCGAACACCGGGGAGCTGTTTTTT
TRBJ1-1 . . TRBV5-6 CASSYLFEVSTEAFF TGTGCCAGCAGCTACCTTTTTGAGGTCTCCACTGAAGCTTTCTTT
TRBJ2-1 TRBD1 . TRBV10-3 CAIRDREDNEQFF TGTGCCATCAGGGACAGGGAGGACAATGAGCAGTTCTTC
TRBJ2-7 TRBD2 . TRBV11-2 CASSSGLAETYEQYF TGTGCCAGCAGCTCCGGACTAGCGGAAACCTACGAGCAGTACTTC
TRBJ1-4 TRBD1 . TRBV7-8 CASSDSHRGPNEKLFF TGTGCCAGCAGCGATTCCCACAGGGGACCTAATGAAAAACTGTTTTTT
TRBJ2-1 . once TRBV7-9 CASSPDSYNEQFF TGTGCCAGCAGCCCGGACAGCTACAATGAGCAGTTCTTC
TRBJ1-5 . . TRBV5-4 CASSLRGEGQPQHF TGTGCCAGCAGCTTGAGAGGGGAGGGGCAGCCCCAGCATTTT
TRBJ2-5 TRBD1 . TRBV4-1 CASSQAGTGGSETQYF TGCGCCAGCAGCCAAGCCGGGACAGGGGGTTCCGAGACCCAGTACTTC